This TCR beta chain was sequenced during a study of blood T cell repertoires in COVID-19. Study-wide background: Collection of acute and convalescent COVID-19 samples took place in the United States, Italy and Spain. Sources were T cells, B-cell-depleted T cells, or PBMCs; the material itself was cDNA or gDNA.

Source study methods: Amplification of reference gene primers was used by the study to estimate nucleated cell counts. The method was immunoSEQ multiplex PCR; TCRdb's version includes in-frame clones alone and lacks a portion of them. V and J calls and clone size follow that table, whereas D and trimming were derived from the DNA. The table shows 250,000 to 300,000 clones, with around 91% occurring only once. The CDR3 contains 17 residues. Germline-derived CDR1 and CDR2 are SGHRS and YFSETQ. The J segment lost 0 bases and the V segment lost 1 base, leaving 5 bases of the junction unmatched. This chain connects TRBV5-1 to TRBJ1-4; TRBD1 matches 8 bases. The sequenced material came from peripheral blood. This clonotype was sampled from a woman aged 55-70 years with acute or convalescent COVID-19. The CDR3 DNA reads TGCGCCAGCAGCTTGACAGGGGGGACTGCAACTAATGAAAAACTGTTTTTT. It yields the protein CASSLTGGTATNEKLFF.